This TCR beta chain was identified during a study of Graves' ophthalmopathy and Graves' hyperthyroidism. Overall study context: Before any treatment was given, at initial diagnosis, peripheral blood was collected.

This clonotype has ten or more counts. From germline, CDR1 is SQVTM and CDR2 ANQGSEA. V lost 7 bases to trimming and J lost 0 bases, with 12 bases between them. This CDR3 is built from 13 residues. RNA served as the template for amplifying TCR beta CDR3 regions. An opening RT-PCR round employed HTBI primers and preceded a second-round multiplex PCR. A single record per CDR3 protein comes from TCRdb applying MiXCR to the multiplex PCR reads. The sample shows about 340,000 distinct CDR3 sequences, 17% of them seen only once. The specimen was peripheral blood. V is TRBV29-1 and J is TRBJ1-2, with D possibly matching TRBD1 (6 bases). This sequence originates from an adult man with Graves' ophthalmopathy. CDR3 loop: CSAKQGANYGYTF. CDR3 nucleotides: TGCAGCGCCAAACAGGGAGCTAACTATGGCTACACCTTC.